This TCR beta chain was documented in a study of CD8 T cells in ankylosing spondylitis. Study results and caveats: According to the report, clones linked to the disease were significantly enriched in matched synovial fluid samples taken from ankylosing spondylitis patients.

Per the germline V gene, CDR1 is SEHNR and CDR2 is FQNEAQ (reference sequence). Trimming cost V 6 bases and J 1 base, with 16 bases left between them. This CDR3 region has 16 residues. This clonotype was detected many times. Its antigen is not known. TCRdb re-analysed the 5' RACE reads in MiXCR, keeping a single row per CDR3 protein. Here the sample spans 200,000 to 300,000 distinct CDR3 sequences, less than 10% being singletons. This sequence joins TRBV7-9 and TRBJ1-3; maybe TRBD1 (5 bases). Sequences were obtained from blood, either unsorted or a sorted T cell fraction (not recorded which). This TCR came from a male donor with ankylosing spondylitis or in good health (not recorded which). Here the CDR3 DNA reads TGTGCCAGCAGGGGACGGAAAGTTGGTTCTGGAAACACCATATATTTT. Amino acid sequence: CASRGRKVGSGNTIYF. The variable domain in full, with the rest retrieved from reference TRBV7-9 and TRBJ1-3, is DTGVSQNPRHKITKRGQNVTFRCDPISEHNRLYWYRQTLGQGPEFLTYFQNEAQLEKSRLLSDRFSAERPKGSFSTLEIQRTEQGDSAMYLCASRGRKVGSGNTIYFGEGSWLTVV.